The present T cell receptor beta chain was sequenced within a study of blood T cell repertoires in COVID-19. Looking at the study overall: Material from acute and convalescent COVID-19 was sourced from the United States, Italy and Spain. PBMCs, B-cell-depleted T cells, or T cells provided the cDNA or gDNA that made up the material.

Germline loops: CDR1 SGHNT, CDR2 YYREEE (reference sequence). This CDR3 contains 13 residues. The V gene end was trimmed by 7 bases and the J gene end by 5 bases; junction bases not matched to a gene: 6. Per the original data handling: How many nucleated cells were present was estimated from reference gene primer amplification. TCRdb's copy holds only in-frame clones and misses some; the assay was immunoSEQ multiplex PCR. That table furnishes V, J and clone size, whereas the DNA furnished D and trimming. The sample lists about 98,000 clones; approximately 80% were seen once. This TCR was recovered from a man in his 70s with active or convalescent COVID-19. Sequencing input: peripheral blood. The chain carries TRBV5-4 and TRBJ2-1; TRBD2 agrees at 7 bases. The CDR3 DNA reads as TGTGCCAGCGCCCGGCGGGGGAACAATGAGCAGTTCTTC. Its translation is CASARRGNNEQFF.